These 28 T cell receptor beta chains share one sample of origin, sequenced in a study of shared clonotypes between healthy human individuals (dated by TCRdb to about 2020). Libraries came from the immunoSEQ multiplex PCR assay. This is the immuneACCESS table as TCRdb keeps it, with only in-frame sequences that have V and J called. A part of the clones is gone; compared with another copy, unresolved V genes explain less than half, and the rest is unexplained. The sample yields just over 2,000,000 clones; just under 95% were counted once. Of the sample, 0.9% to 1.4% falls within the top ten clones. CD8 naive samples were obtained by positive selection for CCR7 among CD45RO-negative cells, yielding a CD45RA+CCR7+ population from which TemRA cells were excluded. Sequenced: naive CD8+ T cells sorted from blood. Reading the label with the study, this specimen's cell subset or site is: CD45RA+CCR7+. Receptor source: a man between 18 and 35 years old in good health.

About this clone: Other DNA sequences in this specimen translate into the identical CDR3. The V call is TRBV29-1, the J call TRBJ2-7; D is unclear. The CDR3 spans 13 residues. V was shortened by 0 bases and J by 1 base, with 7 bases between the two germline ends. From germline, CDR1 is SQVTM and CDR2 ANQGSEA. CDR3 bases: TGCAGCGTTGAAGACCCGGGTTCCTACGAGCAGTACTTC. This translates into CSVEDPGSYEQYF.

V gene TRBV5-1 combines with J gene TRBJ2-1, with D tentatively TRBD2 (6 bases). Germline V CDR1 and CDR2: SGHRS, YFSETQ. The CDR3 loop spans 15 amino acids. The ends were cut back, 5 bases at V and 5 bases at J, with 17 bases in the middle. In nucleotides, the CDR3 is TGCGCCAGCAGAGGAGGGGAGGATCCACACAATGAGCAGTTCTTC. This sequence encodes CASRGGEDPHNEQFF.

About this clone itself: The same CDR3 also results from other DNA sequences found in this sample. V gene TRBV6-1 combines with J gene TRBJ2-7; a weak D match, TRBD1 (6 bases). This CDR3 comprises 13 residues. The ends were cut back, 1 base at V and 3 bases at J, with 7 bases in the middle. Germline assignment: CDR1 MNHNS and CDR2 SASEGT. CDR3 in amino acids: CASSEDRDYEQYF. The CDR3 DNA follows: TGTGCCAGCAGTGAAGACAGGGACTACGAGCAGTACTTC.

This rearrangement joins TRBV10-1 to TRBJ1-5; 12 bases fit TRBD1. Trimming removed 0 bases from V and 4 bases from J; junction bases left unmatched: 7. Germline V gene data show CDR1 as WNHNN and CDR2 as SYGVQD (reference sequence). The CDR3 extends over 18 amino acids. In DNA, the CDR3 is TGCGCCAGCAGTGAGTCGGATCCGGGACAGGGGGCTAATCAGCCCCAGCATTTT. Residues: CASSESDPGQGANQPQHF.

V is TRBV13 and J is TRBJ2-1; 12 bases align to TRBD2. Germline CDR1 is PRHDT and CDR2 is FYEKMQ (reference sequence). Trimming removed 5 bases from V and 2 bases from J; junction bases left unmatched: 7. The CDR3 totals 17 residues. The CDR3 spells CASSPNPSGRAYNEQFF. DNA of the CDR3: TGTGCCAGCAGCCCTAATCCTAGCGGGAGGGCCTACAATGAGCAGTTCTTC.

The V call is TRBV29-1, the J call TRBJ1-2, with D unclear. V was cut by 3 bases and J by 4 bases, with 9 bases left in between. The CDR3 extends over 12 amino acids. Germline CDR1 is SQVTM and CDR2 is ANQGSEA. DNA for the CDR3: TGCAGCGTTGAGGCTCCCTCCTATGGCTACACCTTC. It specifies CSVEAPSYGYTF.

V and J are TRBV5-8 and TRBJ2-7, with D unclear. Per germline, CDR1 SGHTS and CDR2 YDEGEE. Trimming took off 0 bases at V and 1 base at J, with 14 bases between the two ends. The CDR3 consists of 16 residues. Written as DNA, the CDR3 is TGTGCCAGCAGCTTGGACTGGGGAACCCCATCCTACGAGCAGTACTTC. Protein sequence: CASSLDWGTPSYEQYF.

The CDR3 bases are TGTGCCAGCAGCTTAGGTACTATTGGGGATTCTGGTGAGCAGTTCTTC. Residues: CASSLGTIGDSGEQFF. The V and J genes are TRBV5-8 and TRBJ2-1; the D is unclear. CDR1 and CDR2 (germline): SGHTS, YDEGEE. Trimming cost V 2 bases and J 9 bases, with 21 bases left between them. The CDR3 is 16 residues long.

The chain employs TRBV19 and TRBJ2-7; 8 bases map to TRBD2. V trimming: 0 bases; J trimming: 0 bases; junction bases outside the gene matches: 1. Germline CDR1 LNHDA, CDR2 SQIVND (reference sequence). The CDR3 covers 15 residues. CDR3 sequence reads: CASSIEAGVSYEQYF. Written as DNA, the CDR3 is TGTGCCAGTAGTATAGAAGCGGGAGTCTCCTACGAGCAGTACTTC.

The chain recombines TRBV4-3 with TRBJ2-1; 9 bases line up with TRBD2. J lost 5 bases, V lost 1 base, and 3 bases had no gene match. Germline-derived CDR1 and CDR2 are LGHNA and YSLEER. The CDR3 runs to 15 residues. CDR3 residues: CASSQASGTDNEQFF. DNA of the CDR3: TGCGCCAGCAGCCAAGCTAGCGGGACTGACAATGAGCAGTTCTTC.

Of note for this clone: This same CDR3 is encoded by further DNA sequences in the sample. This chain uses TRBV5-6 with TRBJ2-7, with TRBD1 identical over 8 bases. The germline gives CDR1 SGHDT, CDR2 YYEEEE. This CDR3 comprises 14 residues. Trimming cost V 2 bases and J 3 bases; bases outside gene matches: 4. The CDR3 sequence: CASSFGDRGYEQYF. The CDR3 nucleotides read TGTGCCAGCAGCTTTGGAGACAGGGGCTACGAGCAGTACTTC.

A single count supports this clone. The chain employs TRBV5-6 and TRBJ2-7, with TRBD1 matching over 9 bases. After removal of 2 bases from V and 6 bases from J, the junction contained 3 bases not matched to a gene. CDR3 length: 13 residues. Germline-derived CDR1 and CDR2 are SGHDT and YYEEEE. In DNA form, the CDR3 reads TGTGCCAGCAGCTTCGGGACAGGGTTCGAGCAGTACTTC. Protein: CASSFGTGFEQYF.

The rearrangement links TRBV27 to TRBJ2-7; no clear D gene. Germline CDR1 and CDR2: MNHEY and SMNVEV (reference sequence). The CDR3 has 13 residues. V was pared by 3 bases and J by 0 bases, with 6 bases between. The CDR3: CASSFRNSYEQYF. In DNA, the CDR3 is TGTGCCAGCAGTTTCCGGAACTCCTACGAGCAGTACTTC.

CDR3 DNA: TGTGCTGCCATTTGGGAGGGGAGCTCCTACGAGCAGTACTTC. It is translated as CAAIWEGSSYEQYF. The chain has TRBV30 and TRBJ2-7; 7 nucleotides agree with TRBD2. Germline lookup yields CDR1 GTSNPN and CDR2 SVGIG (reference sequence). CDR3 size: 14 residues.

This clone has a single count. This chain uses TRBV2 with TRBJ2-3; D may be TRBD1 or TRBD2 (5 bases each). Trimming left V 8 bases short and J 3 bases short, with 12 bases between. This CDR3 region has 13 residues. The germline gives CDR1 SNHLY, CDR2 FYNNEI. CDR3 sequence (DNA): TGTGCCAGCGAGGGGCAGGGTACAGATACGCAGTATTTT. This encodes CASEGQGTDTQYF.

The chain recombines TRBV6-1 with TRBJ1-1; no definite D call. The length of the CDR3 is 16 residues. Germline V gene lookup returns CDR1 MNHNS and CDR2 SASEGT. V lost 2 bases, J lost 0 bases, and 13 bases lay in between. Here the CDR3 reads CASSENKESVNTEAFF. CDR3 in DNA: TGTGCCAGCAGTGAAAACAAGGAGTCTGTGAACACTGAAGCTTTCTTT.

This chain uses TRBV13 with TRBJ2-1; D not resolved. Per germline, CDR1 PRHDT and CDR2 FYEKMQ (reference sequence). Between the trimmed V and J ends, which lost 0 bases and 6 bases, there was a span of 6 bases. This CDR3 is 13 amino acids long. The CDR3 nucleotides are TGTGCCAGCAGCTTAGGGGCTACCAATGAGCAGTTCTTC. This encodes CASSLGATNEQFF.

This clone was picked up one time. The V and J genes are TRBV2 and TRBJ2-1; a weak D match, TRBD2 (6 bases). The V and J ends lost 3 bases and 8 bases respectively, with 11 bases between them. The CDR3 has 13 residues. Looked up from germline, CDR1 is SNHLY and CDR2 is FYNNEI. The CDR3 nucleotides read TGTGCCAGCAGTGAGTTCCCGGGGGATGAGCAGTTCTTC. It is translated as CASSEFPGDEQFF. The entire variable domain, with the rest obtained from reference TRBV2 and TRBJ2-1, is as follows: EPEVTQTPSHQVTQMGQEVILRCVPISNHLYFYWYRQILGQKVEFLVSFYNNEISEKSEIFDDQFSVERPDGSNFTLKIRSTKLEDSAMYFCASSEFPGDEQFFGPGTRLTVL.

The CDR3 nucleotides read TGTGCCTGGAGTGTACCGGCCCTCTCGAACACTGAAGCTTTCTTT. Translated, it gives CAWSVPALSNTEAFF. The chain is built from TRBV30 and TRBJ1-1, with D unclear. The V gene's germline CDR1 is GTSNPN and CDR2 SVGIG (reference sequence). V dropped 0 bases and J dropped 1 base, with 12 bases sitting between them. The CDR3 runs to 15 residues.

The rearrangement joins TRBV5-8 to TRBJ2-7; TRBD2 is a possible D gene (5 bases). The germline V gene has CDR1 SGHTS and CDR2 YDEGEE. This CDR3 region has 15 residues. Trimming left V 6 bases short and J 0 bases short, with 16 bases between. The CDR3 nucleotides are TGTGCCAGCACCCAGGAGGTTGGCCTCTCCTACGAGCAGTACTTC. Protein: CASTQEVGLSYEQYF.

Turning to this clone: Within the sample, other DNA sequences also encode this same CDR3. The chain joins TRBV19 to TRBJ1-1, with 8 positions matching TRBD1. V lost 6 bases to trimming and J lost 3 bases; unmatched junction nucleotides: 0. The CDR3 is made up of 12 amino acids. Germline-derived CDR1 and CDR2 are LNHDA and SQIVND (reference sequence). This CDR3 reads CASRTGDTEAFF. CDR3 in DNA: TGTGCCAGTAGGACAGGGGACACTGAAGCTTTCTTT.

The rearrangement links TRBV7-6 to TRBJ2-7; no reliable D call. Germline CDR1 SGHVS, CDR2 FNYEAQ. This CDR3 region has 15 residues. The V end was cut by 2 bases, the J end by 8 bases, with 19 bases between. The CDR3 DNA reads as TGTGCCAGCAGCTTAAGTGGCCCTAACCCCGAGAAGCAGTACTTC. It specifies CASSLSGPNPEKQYF. Variable domain in full (rest from reference TRBV7-6 and TRBJ2-7): GAGVSQSPRYKVTKRGQDVALRCDPISGHVSLYWYRQALGQGPEFLTYFNYEAQQDKSGLPNDRFSAERPEGSISTLTIQRTEQRDSAMYRCASSLSGPNPEKQYFGPGTRLTVT.

V usage is TRBV4-1 and J usage is TRBJ1-4; D unresolved. Germline CDR1 is MGHRA and CDR2 is YSYEKL. The CDR3 runs to 14 residues. The V end was cut by 0 bases, the J end by 8 bases, with 10 bases between. The CDR3 region is CASSQEWVLEKLFF. CDR3 sequence (DNA): TGCGCCAGCAGCCAAGAGTGGGTATTGGAAAAACTGTTTTTT.

The J gene is TRBJ1-2, the V gene TRBV10-3; 10 bases agree with TRBD1. Germline CDR1 ENHRY, CDR2 SYGVKD. The CDR3 length is 16 residues. With 2 bases clipped from V and 0 bases from J, the junction kept 3 bases outside the gene matches. CDR3 coding DNA: TGTGCCATCAGTGAGGGGACAGGGGCAGCTAACTATGGCTACACCTTC. Amino acids: CAISEGTGAANYGYTF.

A remark on this clone: This sample includes further DNA sequences coding for the same CDR3. This sequence joins TRBV4-1 and TRBJ2-7; D unresolved. The V end lost 0 bases, the J end lost 0 bases, and 12 bases lay between the germline ends. The CDR3 totals 16 residues. Germline V lookup: CDR1 MGHRA, CDR2 YSYEKL. The CDR3 region is CASSQDLGPSSYEQYF. CDR3 nucleotides: TGCGCCAGCAGCCAAGATCTGGGCCCTAGCTCCTACGAGCAGTACTTC.

V gene TRBV23-1 combines with J gene TRBJ2-4; 7 nucleotides match TRBD1. TRBV23-1 is known as an ORF, though its function is uncertain. V lost 2 bases and J lost 5; bases outside the gene matches: 0. The CDR3 loop spans 13 amino acids. The CDR3 is CASSQGTENIQYF. CDR3 coding DNA: TGCGCCAGCAGTCAAGGGACAGAAAACATTCAGTACTTC.

This chain uses TRBV30 with TRBJ1-1; the D gene is possibly TRBD1 (5 bases). The CDR3 runs to 11 residues. Germline values: CDR1 GTSNPN, CDR2 SVGIG (reference sequence). With 6 bases removed from V and 6 bases from J, the gap between germline ends came to 11 bases. In DNA, the CDR3 is TGTGCCTGCGATCCAGGGCCTGAAGCTTTCTTT. Translated: CACDPGPEAFF.

This clone showed up just a few times. CDR3 region: CASSHDRGRAGELFF. CDR3 DNA: TGCGCCAGCAGCCACGACAGGGGGCGGGCCGGGGAGCTGTTTTTT. This chain connects TRBV5-1 to TRBJ2-2; 10 bases are shared with TRBD1. CDR3 length: 15 amino acids. Germline values: CDR1 SGHRS, CDR2 YFSETQ. V lost 4 bases and J lost 6; bases outside the gene matches: 6.